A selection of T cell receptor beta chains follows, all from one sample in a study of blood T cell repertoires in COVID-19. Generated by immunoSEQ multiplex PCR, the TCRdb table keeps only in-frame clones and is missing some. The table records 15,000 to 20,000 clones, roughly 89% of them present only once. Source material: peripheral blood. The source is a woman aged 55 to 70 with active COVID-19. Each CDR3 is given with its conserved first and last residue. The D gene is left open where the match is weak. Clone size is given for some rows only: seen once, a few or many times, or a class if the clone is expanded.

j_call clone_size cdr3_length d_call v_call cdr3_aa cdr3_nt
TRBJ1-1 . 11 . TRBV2 CASPGFSEAFF TGTGCCAGCCCGGGGTTTTCTGAAGCTTTCTTT
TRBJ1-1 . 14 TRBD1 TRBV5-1 CASSTGQENTEAFF TGCGCCAGCAGCACCGGACAGGAGAACACTGAAGCTTTCTTT
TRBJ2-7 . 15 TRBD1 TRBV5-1 CASSIWTGGNYEQYF TGCGCCAGCAGCATCTGGACAGGGGGAAACTACGAGCAGTACTTC
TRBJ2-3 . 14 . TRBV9 CASSVGGPTDTQYF TGTGCCAGCAGTGTGGGGGGTCCCACAGATACGCAGTATTTT
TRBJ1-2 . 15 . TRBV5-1 CASSLGTTSNYGYTF TGCGCCAGCAGCTTAGGGACAACTTCTAACTATGGCTACACCTTC
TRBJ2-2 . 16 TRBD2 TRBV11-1 CASSPTSGGRTGELFF TGTGCCAGCAGTCCGACTAGCGGGGGGCGTACCGGGGAGCTGTTTTTT
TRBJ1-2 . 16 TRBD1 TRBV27 CASSLSSGTALNGYTF TGTGCCAGCAGTCTCTCGAGTGGGACAGCGTTAAATGGCTACACCTTC
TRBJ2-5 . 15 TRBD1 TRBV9 CASSVQTGVGETQYF TGTGCCAGCAGCGTTCAGACAGGGGTCGGGGAGACCCAGTACTTC
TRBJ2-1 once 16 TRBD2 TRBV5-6 CASSLVVTSGPNEQFF TGTGCCAGCAGCTTGGTAGTGACTAGCGGGCCTAATGAGCAGTTCTTC
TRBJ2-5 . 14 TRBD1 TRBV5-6 CASSSDRGQWTQYF TGTGCCAGCAGCTCGGACAGGGGGCAATGGACCCAGTACTTC
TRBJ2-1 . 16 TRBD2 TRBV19 CASSSRSGGANNEQFF TGTGCCAGTAGTTCACGTAGCGGGGGGGCTAACAATGAGCAGTTCTTC
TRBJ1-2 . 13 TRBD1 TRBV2 CASSPQGAAGYTF TGTGCCAGCAGTCCGCAGGGGGCTGCTGGCTACACCTTC
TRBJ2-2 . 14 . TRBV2 CASSEQPGAGELFF TGTGCCAGCAGTGAACAACCCGGAGCGGGGGAGCTGTTTTTT
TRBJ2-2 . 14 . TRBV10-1 CASSEARWSGELFF TGCGCCAGCAGTGAGGCTAGGTGGTCCGGGGAGCTGTTTTTT
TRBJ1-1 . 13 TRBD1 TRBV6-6 CASSRQGATEAFF TGTGCCAGCAGTCGACAGGGGGCCACTGAAGCTTTCTTT